The 20 T cell receptor beta chains given below trace back to one sample, sequenced in a study of T cell responses to AZD1222 COVID-19 vaccine. Data came from immunoSEQ multiplex PCR; TCRdb stores just in-frame clones and leaves some out. The sample includes over 150,000 clones, 88% of them seen just once. The sample here was peripheral blood, taken on day 0 of AZD1222 vaccination. The source of these receptors is an adult in good health.

This chain links TRBV7-3 with TRBJ2-7, with D maybe TRBD1 (5 bases). Trimming took off 4 bases at V and 8 bases at J, with 18 bases between the two ends. Germline CDR1 reads SGHTA; CDR2 reads FQGTGA. The CDR3 loop spans 14 amino acids. Here the CDR3 reads CASSSLGFGAQQYF. CDR3 nucleotide sequence: TGTGCCAGCAGCTCCTTGGGGTTTGGGGCACAGCAGTACTTC. Filled out from reference TRBV7-3 and TRBJ2-7, the complete variable domain reads GAGVSQTPSNKVTEKGKYVELRCDPISGHTALYWYRQSLGQGPEFLIYFQGTGAADDSGLPNDRFFAVRPEGSVSTLKIQRTERGDSAVYLCASSSLGFGAQQYFGPGTRLTVT.

With respect to this clone: The same CDR3 also results from other DNA sequences found in this sample. The rearrangement joins TRBV28 to TRBJ2-7, with D uncertain. Per germline, CDR1 MDHEN and CDR2 SYDVKM. Trimming pared 1 base from V and 3 bases from J, leaving 1 base between. The CDR3 is 11 residues long. This CDR3 is CASSLFYEQYF. The CDR3 DNA follows: TGTGCCAGCAGTTTATTCTACGAGCAGTACTTC.

CDR3 in amino acids: CASSRQGLSYNEQFF. CDR3 nucleotide sequence: TGTGCCAGTAGCCGACAGGGGTTATCCTACAATGAGCAGTTCTTC. The chain joins TRBV19 to TRBJ2-1, with TRBD1 matching over 8 bases. CDR3 size: 15 residues. V lost 6 bases, J lost 1 base, and 5 bases stayed unmatched. CDR1 is LNHDA, CDR2 SQIVND, per germline (reference sequence).

This chain uses TRBV7-3 with TRBJ2-1, with D unclear. V was trimmed by 1 base and J by 5 bases, leaving 12 bases between them. Looked up from germline, CDR1 is SGHTA and CDR2 is FQGTGA. The CDR3 has 15 residues. CDR3 in DNA: TGTGCCAGCAGCTTAAATCCAGGTCGACACAATGAGCAGTTCTTC. This translates into CASSLNPGRHNEQFF.

The chain couples TRBV6-5 to TRBJ2-1; D is unresolved. There are 13 residues in the CDR3. Deletions cut 0 bases from V and 6 bases from J, with 6 bases between. Germline CDR1 and CDR2: MNHEY and SVGAGI. The CDR3 loop reads CASSYSKLNEQFF. The CDR3 DNA reads TGTGCCAGCAGTTACTCGAAGCTCAATGAGCAGTTCTTC.

For the CDR3, the DNA is TGCAGCGTTCAATTAGGGAGAAGCTATGGCTACACCTTC. Translating it yields CSVQLGRSYGYTF. The V gene is TRBV29-1, the J gene TRBJ1-2, with unresolved D. CDR1 SQVTM and CDR2 ANQGSEA come from the germline V gene. Trimming cost V 5 bases and J 4 bases, with 14 bases left between them. The CDR3 consists of 13 residues.

The gene calls are TRBV6-2 or TRBV6-3 and TRBJ1-4, with TRBD1 identical over 10 bases. The length of the CDR3 is 16 residues. V dropped 2 bases and J dropped 6; count of bases not matched to a gene: 6. Germline assignment: CDR1 MNHEY and CDR2 SVGEGT. Here the CDR3 DNA reads TGTGCCAGCAGTTACGCGGACAGGGGGAGGCATGAAAAACTGTTTTTT. It codes for CASSYADRGRHEKLFF.

This rearrangement joins TRBV30 to TRBJ1-2; no firm D call. The V gene lost 0 bases and the J gene lost 7 bases, with 6 bases spanning the gap. From germline, CDR1 is GTSNPN and CDR2 SVGIG (reference sequence). CDR3 length equals 11 residues. CDR3 DNA: TGTGCCTGGAGTGTTTTGGTTGGCTACACCTTC. It yields the protein CAWSVLVGYTF.

A word on this clone: In the same sample, other DNA sequences code for this CDR3. The chain employs TRBV28 and TRBJ1-5; D not resolved. Between the trimmed V and J ends, which lost 5 bases and 0 bases, there was a span of 2 bases. Germline values: CDR1 MDHEN, CDR2 SYDVKM. The CDR3 loop spans 12 amino acids. CDR3 in amino acids: CASSGSNQPQHF. The CDR3, as DNA: TGTGCCAGCAGTGGTAGCAATCAGCCCCAGCATTTT.

The CDR3 bases are TGTGCCAGCAGCTCGGAGGGGGGCCTTCGTGGCTACACCTTC. Its protein is CASSSEGGLRGYTF. The J gene is TRBJ1-2, the V gene TRBV5-4, with TRBD1 as a possible D gene (6 bases). Germline lookup yields CDR1 SGHNT and CDR2 YYREEE (reference sequence). This CDR3 region has 14 residues. V lost 3 bases and J 7 bases, leaving 16 bases between the germline ends. Full variable domain (rest looked up from reference TRBV5-4 and TRBJ1-2): ETGVTQSPTHLIKTRGQQVTLRCSSQSGHNTVSWYQQALGQGPQFIFQYYREEENGRGNFPPRFSGLQFPNYSSELNVNALELDDSALYLCASSSEGGLRGYTFGSGTRLTVV.

CDR3 nucleotides: TGTGCCAGCAGTGATCCCGGAATAAATGAAAAACTGTTTTTT. Its protein product is CASSDPGINEKLFF. The chain couples TRBV6-1 to TRBJ1-4; no reliable D call. The CDR3 totals 14 residues. V lost 3 bases and J lost 5, with 10 bases in between. Per the germline V gene, CDR1 is MNHNS and CDR2 is SASEGT.

The genes are TRBV24-1 and TRBJ1-2; tentative D call: TRBD1 (5 bases). V dropped 2 bases and J dropped 7 bases, with 13 bases sitting between them. CDR3 size: 14 residues. Per germline, CDR1 KGHDR and CDR2 SFDVKD. CDR3 nucleotide sequence: TGTGCCACCAGTGATTCGGGCAGGGTCCCTGGCTACACCTTC. Its translation is CATSDSGRVPGYTF.

The chain couples TRBV27 to TRBJ1-6, with 9 bases matching TRBD1. The ends lost 7 bases at V and 5 bases at J; junction bases unmatched: 15. CDR3 length: 18 amino acids. In germline, CDR1 is MNHEY, CDR2 SMNVEV (reference sequence). Here the CDR3 DNA reads TGTGCCAGCATTGAAGAACCGGGACAGGGAACGGATAATTCACCCCTCCACTTT. Translating it yields CASIEEPGQGTDNSPLHF.

This clone appeared once. The chain carries TRBV4-2 and TRBJ2-7; 10 bases are shared with TRBD2. The CDR3 contains 15 residues. Per germline, CDR1 LGHNA and CDR2 YNFKEQ. V was pared by 0 bases and J by 2 bases, with 1 base of the junction left unmatched. The CDR3 region is CASSQESGGAYEQYF. DNA for the CDR3: TGTGCCAGCAGCCAAGAAAGCGGGGGGGCCTACGAGCAGTACTTC.

The gene calls are TRBV28 and TRBJ1-5; 11 nucleotides align to TRBD1. The CDR3 sequence is 15 residues long. The trim removed 6 bases at V and 4 bases at J, leaving 5 bases unmatched. Germline V lookup: CDR1 MDHEN, CDR2 SYDVKM. The CDR3 nucleotides are TGTGCCAGCAGGGGGGACAGGGGGTGGAATCAGCCCCAGCATTTT. Protein sequence: CASRGDRGWNQPQHF.

The chain uses TRBV5-6 and TRBJ1-2, with 7 bases matching TRBD1. After removal of 4 bases from V and 7 bases from J, the junction contained 10 bases not matched to a gene. CDR3 length: 14 residues. From germline, CDR1 is SGHDT and CDR2 YYEEEE. CDR3 in amino acids: CASSRPTGKTGYTF. As DNA, the CDR3 is TGTGCCAGCAGCCGACCGACAGGGAAAACTGGCTACACCTTC.

This clone was observed at least ten times. The gene calls are TRBV6-2 or TRBV6-3 and TRBJ2-3, with D perhaps given as TRBD1 or TRBD2 (5 bases each). The CDR3 has 15 residues. Trimming removed 4 bases from V and 0 bases from J, with 11 bases in between. Germline CDR1 is MNHEY and CDR2 is SVGEGT. CDR3 region: CASSSGRGSTDTQYF. In nucleotides, the CDR3 is TGTGCCAGCAGTTCGGGACGGGGTAGCACAGATACGCAGTATTTT.

V usage is TRBV7-2 and J usage is TRBJ1-1, with 7 bases lining up with TRBD1. The V segment lost 5 bases and the J segment 11 bases; nucleotides outside the gene matches: 23. Germline values: CDR1 SGHTA, CDR2 FQGNSA. The CDR3 consists of 17 residues. CDR3 DNA: TGTGCCAGCAGCCGCGAACCCCCAGGCAGAGGGACAGACTTGGCTTTCTTT. This gives the protein CASSREPPGRGTDLAFF.

The V and J genes are TRBV7-8 and TRBJ2-3, with D unclear. The V gene's germline CDR1 is SGHVS and CDR2 FQNEAQ. The CDR3 consists of 14 residues. V lost 5 bases, J lost 0 bases, and 9 bases lay in between. CDR3 amino acids: CASSPPPSTDTQYF. The CDR3 region has the DNA TGTGCCAGCAGCCCGCCCCCTAGCACAGATACGCAGTATTTT.

V usage is TRBV7-9 and J usage is TRBJ2-7; D call uncertain. Germline CDR1 SEHNR, CDR2 FQNEAQ (reference sequence). V was trimmed by 5 bases and J by 4 bases, leaving 21 bases between them. The CDR3 runs 16 residues. The CDR3, as DNA: TGTGCCAGCAGCAGCGAGCTGGGGAAAATTTCGTACGAGCAGTACTTC. Its translation is CASSSELGKISYEQYF.